This TCR beta chain was sequenced during a study of T-cell reconstitution after alpha-beta-depleted transplantation in children. Germline CDR1 and CDR2: DFQATT and SNEGSKA (reference sequence). This CDR3 contains 12 residues. V was pared by 1 base and J by 6 bases, with 9 bases between. TCRbeta library construction was performed incorporating unique molecular identifiers. MiXCR was run by TCRdb on the PCR reads, yielding one entry per CDR3 protein. The data hold fewer than 350,000 distinct CDR3 sequences, with roughly 7.8% observed a single time. The study's findings and limits: The main origin of T-cell counts and diversity one year after transplant was newly produced T cells.

This clonotype was observed at least ten times. The antigen remains unidentified. Sequences were derived from peripheral blood, sampled 360 days after TCRalphabeta/CD19-depleted stem cell transplant. This TCR was sampled from a female patient between 2 and 10 years old who had a stem cell transplant for Fanconi anemia, so the T cells may come from the graft donor. V usage is TRBV20-1 and J usage is TRBJ1-1; no clear D. CDR3: CSARAGRAEAFF. The CDR3 DNA follows: TGCAGTGCTAGAGCGGGTCGGGCTGAAGCTTTCTTT.